These 14 T cell receptor beta chains were all obtained from the same sample, sequenced in a study of human T cells and chemical hapten exposure. TCRdb passed the RACE reads through MiXCR, listing each CDR3 protein once. The table has 35,000 to 45,000 distinct CDR3 sequences, roughly 12% seen once. Time point described: pre-sensitization, week 0. Treatment noted: therapeutic diphenylcyclopropenone sensitization with weekly scalp DPC. The sample in question was whole blood, obtained in connection with sensitization to the hapten diphenylcyclopropenone (DPC). Every receptor here comes from a woman aged 25-40 years with alopecia areata. Some clones in this sample may be carry-over from other donors' samples.

V gene TRBV5-4 combines with J gene TRBJ2-1, with a tentative D call TRBD2 (6 bases). Germline V CDR1 and CDR2: SGHNT, YYREEE (reference sequence). V lost 0 bases to trimming and J lost 8 bases, with 9 bases between them. The CDR3 contains 13 residues. The DNA of the CDR3 is TGTGCCAGCAGCTTGGGTCGGAGGGATGAGCAGTTCTTC. Translating it yields CASSLGRRDEQFF.

A word on this clonotype: A much bigger clone sits one base away, suggesting this may be a read error. J is TRBJ1-6 and V is TRBV7-2, with D unresolved. The CDR3 consists of 15 residues. Trimming left V 1 base short and J 4 bases short, with 8 bases between. Per germline, CDR1 SGHTA and CDR2 FQGNSA. For the CDR3, the DNA is TGTGCCAGCAGCTTAGTTTCCGGGTATAATTCACCCCTCCACTTT. Translation: CASSLVSGYNSPLHF.

In its sample, this clonotype was seen many times. J is TRBJ1-1 and V is TRBV6-2 or TRBV6-3; possible D gene TRBD1, 6 bases. Trimming removed 2 bases at V and 6 bases at J, with 16 bases between. Germline lookup yields CDR1 MNHEY and CDR2 SVGEGT. The CDR3 contains 15 residues. CDR3 residues: CASSYPWLGAPEAFF. Written as DNA, the CDR3 is TGTGCCAGCAGTTACCCGTGGTTGGGGGCTCCTGAAGCTTTCTTT.

At least ten counts were recorded for this clonotype. The chain carries TRBV5-6 and TRBJ2-4; 7 bases fit TRBD1. From germline, CDR1 is SGHDT and CDR2 YYEEEE. The ends lost 1 base at V and 7 bases at J; junction bases unmatched: 2. CDR3 length equals 13 residues. The CDR3 DNA follows: TGTGCCAGCAGCTTGCTGACAGGGAACATTCAGTACTTC. It yields the protein CASSLLTGNIQYF. Looking up the rest from reference TRBV5-6 and TRBJ2-4 gives the full variable domain: DAGVTQSPTHLIKTRGQQVTLRCSPKSGHDTVSWYQQALGQGPQFIFQYYEEEERQRGNFPDRFSGHQFPNYSSELNVNALLLGDSALYLCASSLLTGNIQYFGAGTRLSVL.

This clonotype was detected ten times or more. The rearrangement links TRBV11-2 to TRBJ1-6; D gene ambiguous. CDR3 length equals 15 residues. V lost 6 bases, J lost 6 bases, and 15 bases lay in between. Germline CDR1 SGHAT, CDR2 FQNNGV. The CDR3 protein is CASSHEPGINSPLHF. CDR3 nucleotides: TGTGCCAGCAGTCACGAACCAGGAATTAATTCACCCCTCCACTTT.

The V call is TRBV10-3, the J call TRBJ1-1; 8 nucleotides align to TRBD1. This CDR3 contains 15 residues. V gave up 6 bases and J gave up 5 bases; unmatched junction bases: 11. CDR1 is ENHRY and CDR2 is SYGVKD in the germline V gene. The CDR3 here is CAISQGQGSGTEAFF. The CDR3 DNA is TGTGCCATCAGCCAAGGACAGGGAAGTGGGACTGAAGCTTTCTTT.

This clonotype showed up just a few times. The chain is built from TRBV5-1 and TRBJ2-7, with 13 bases that match TRBD2. This CDR3 region has 14 residues. Germline-derived CDR1 and CDR2 are SGHRS and YFSETQ. V was clipped by 5 bases and J by 6 bases; unmatched bases: 5. The CDR3 nucleotides are TGCGCCAGCAGGACGGGACTAGCGGGATCCGAGCAGTACTTC. Translating it yields CASRTGLAGSEQYF.

J is TRBJ1-2 and V is TRBV19, with TRBD1 as a possible D gene (6 bases). Germline values: CDR1 LNHDA, CDR2 SQIVND (reference sequence). V was pared by 7 bases and J by 0 bases, with 15 bases between. The CDR3 totals 15 residues. CDR3 in amino acids: CASKPRDTSNYGYTF. The CDR3 bases are TGTGCCAGTAAACCCCGGGACACGTCTAACTATGGCTACACCTTC.

This clonotype appeared a few times. The rearrangement joins TRBV7-9 to TRBJ2-3; TRBD1 or TRBD2 may be the D gene (5 bases each). The CDR3 runs 17 residues. The germline gives CDR1 SEHNR, CDR2 FQNEAQ (reference sequence). V shed 5 bases and J shed 0 bases, with 18 bases lying between them. CDR3 sequence: CASSEDYEGWSTDTQYF. The CDR3 nucleotides are TGTGCCAGCAGCGAAGACTATGAGGGGTGGAGCACAGATACGCAGTATTTT.

This clonotype was detected only a few times. The genes are TRBV4-3 and TRBJ2-7; D gene ambiguous. V was trimmed by 0 bases and J by 0 bases, leaving 9 bases between them. The CDR3 sequence is 15 residues long. Germline assignment: CDR1 LGHNA and CDR2 YSLEER. CDR3 in DNA: TGCGCCAGCAGCCAAGATACCTATCACTCCTACGAGCAGTACTTC. It is translated as CASSQDTYHSYEQYF.

Many counts were recorded for this clonotype. The V and J genes are TRBV2 and TRBJ2-7, with 7 bases lining up with TRBD2. This CDR3 comprises 17 residues. J lost 1 base, V lost 0 bases, and 9 bases had no gene match. Germline V gene sequence: CDR1 SNHLY, CDR2 FYNNEI. The CDR3 reads CASSEAEVAGRSYEQYF. The CDR3, as DNA: TGTGCCAGCAGTGAAGCGGAGGTAGCGGGCCGTTCCTACGAGCAGTACTTC.

The V gene is TRBV27, the J gene TRBJ2-3; 10 positions agree with TRBD2. CDR3 size: 14 residues. The junction had 1 base not matched to a gene; V was cut back by 4 bases and J by 3 bases. Germline CDR1 MNHEY, CDR2 SMNVEV (reference sequence). CDR3 in DNA: TGTGCCAGCAGTTGGACTAGCGGTACAGATACGCAGTATTTT. This gives the protein CASSWTSGTDTQYF.

This chain connects TRBV25-1 to TRBJ1-1; the D is unclear. CDR1 and CDR2 from the germline V gene are MGHDK and SYGVNS. The CDR3 has 15 residues. Trimming took off 0 bases at V and 2 bases at J, with 10 bases between the two ends. CDR3 in DNA: TGTGCCAGCAGTGAATACCTGGGATCAAACACTGAAGCTTTCTTT. It yields the protein CASSEYLGSNTEAFF.

This clonotype was seen repeatedly, ten times or more. The chain links TRBV7-3 to TRBJ2-3; 11 bases line up with TRBD2. The CDR3 contains 14 residues. The J segment lost 2 bases and the V segment lost 6 bases, leaving 1 base of the junction unmatched. Germline V CDR1 and CDR2: SGHTA, FQGTGA. CDR3 amino acids: CASRLAGDTDTQYF. The CDR3 DNA reads TGTGCCAGCAGACTAGCGGGAGACACAGATACGCAGTATTTT.